Listed here is a single T cell receptor (beta chain). Its cognate antigen is unknown. As the method for making TCR beta libraries, quantitative 5'-RACE with molecular barcodes was used. Using its own MiXCR run on the 5' RACE reads, TCRdb lists one record per CDR3 protein. Among about 150,000 distinct CDR3 sequences listed, 25% to 35% were seen once. CDR3 size: 14 residues. Looked up from germline, CDR1 is SEHNR and CDR2 is FQNEAQ (reference sequence). V gave up 2 bases and J gave up 2 bases, with 9 bases separating them. This sample is part of a study of CD8 T cells in ankylosing spondylitis. Study-wide points: The authors reported significant enrichment of disease-linked clones in matched ankylosing spondylitis synovial fluid. Prior work had noted some motif variants in reactive arthritis blood and synovial fluid. It appeared that ankylosing spondylitis blood was characterized by a TCR beta motif of roughly 8 highly homologous variants.

This clonotype was obtained from a male donor with ankylosing spondylitis. The genes are TRBV7-9 and TRBJ1-1; the D gene is possibly TRBD1 (5 bases). Material for sequencing was synovial fluid, either unsorted or a sorted T cell fraction (not recorded which). Here the CDR3 reads CASSLQGFNTEAFF. The CDR3, as DNA: TGTGCCAGCAGCTTACAGGGTTTCAACACTGAAGCTTTCTTT.